These 27 T cell receptor beta chains came from one sample sequenced in a study of CD8+CD57+ T cells in acquired aplastic anemia (dated by TCRdb to the late 2010s). TCRdb lists the instrument as Illumina HiSeq 2000. Genomic DNA was used as template for profiling of TCR beta VDJ combinations and CDR3 sequences. Using fastp at Q25 and MiXCR, TCRdb reprocessed the public reads and kept productive beta chains. One record per CDR3 amino acid sequence lists the most common genes and DNA. In all, the sample holds hundreds of thousands of distinct CDR3 sequences, and 56% of those were seen once. The ten largest account for around 7.6% of the sample. Source material: sorted CD4+, CD8+, or CD8+CD57+ T cells (not recorded which) from PBMCs. Every receptor here comes from a human donor with severe aplastic anemia or a healthy control (not recorded which).

There are a few counts of this clonotype. The CDR3 here is CSAPPIRAGPNTEAFF. As DNA, the CDR3 is TGCAGTGCTCCGCCTATCCGGGCAGGGCCAAACACTGAAGCTTTCTTT. The chain has TRBV20-1 and TRBJ1-1; D possibly corresponds to TRBD1 (5 bases). The CDR3 has 16 amino acids. CDR1 is DFQATT and CDR2 is SNEGSKA in the germline V gene (reference sequence). The V end lost 5 bases, the J end lost 2 bases, and 21 bases lay between the germline ends.

The chain has TRBV2 and TRBJ1-6, with 8 bases lining up with TRBD1. The CDR3 covers 15 residues. Germline CDR1 SNHLY, CDR2 FYNNEI. Germline trimming cut 1 base from V and 7 bases from J; bases unmatched to any gene: 3. The CDR3 nucleotides are TGTGCCAGCAGTGAAGGGACAGGGTCGAATTCACCCCTCCACTTT. Translated, it gives CASSEGTGSNSPLHF.

This clonotype appeared a few times. This chain joins TRBV2 and TRBJ1-2; TRBD1 matches 10 bases. Germline V gives CDR1 SNHLY, CDR2 FYNNEI. The CDR3 sequence is 12 residues long. The junction had 1 base not matched to a gene; V was cut back by 6 bases and J by 6 bases. This chain's CDR3 is CASRGTGDGYTF. The CDR3 nucleotides read TGTGCCAGCAGGGGGACAGGGGATGGCTACACCTTC.

This clonotype has more than one count but fewer than ten. The rearrangement uses TRBV7-9 and TRBJ2-1, with TRBD1 as a possible D gene (6 bases). V lost 4 bases and J lost 6, with 10 bases in between. This CDR3 has 13 residues. Germline loops: CDR1 SEHNR, CDR2 FQNEAQ (reference sequence). This CDR3 reads CASSSSRGNEQFF. In DNA form, the CDR3 reads TGTGCCAGCAGCTCCTCCAGGGGCAATGAGCAGTTCTTC.

This clonotype turned up a few times. The gene calls are TRBV7-3 and TRBJ2-5; D is possibly TRBD2 (6 bases). Germline CDR1 reads SGHTA; CDR2 reads FQGTGA. The CDR3 runs 15 residues. Trimming removed 5 bases at V and 0 bases at J, with 13 bases between. The CDR3 reads CASSQGSGHQETQYF. DNA of the CDR3: TGTGCCAGCAGCCAAGGTAGCGGCCACCAAGAGACCCAGTACTTC.

The chain's CDR3 is CSATSETSNEQFF. The CDR3 bases are TGCAGTGCTACGAGCGAGACATCCAATGAGCAGTTCTTC. The chain uses TRBV20-1 and TRBJ2-1; D is undetermined. Germline CDR1 reads DFQATT; CDR2 reads SNEGSKA (reference sequence). This CDR3 has 13 residues. Trimming shortened V by 4 bases and J by 6 bases, and 13 bases separated the two germline ends.

The chain carries TRBV19 and TRBJ1-5; D is perhaps TRBD1 (5 bases). Germline values: CDR1 LNHDA, CDR2 SQIVND (reference sequence). The CDR3 has 15 residues. V was shortened by 4 bases and J by 2 bases, with 12 bases between the two germline ends. The CDR3 nucleotides are TGTGCCAGTAGTACCGCCAGGGTGGGCAATCAGCCCCAGCATTTT. It translates to CASSTARVGNQPQHF.

As to this clonotype: With a much larger clone just one base away, this may be a read error. This is likely a read error, given that the CDR3 carries no conserved phenylalanine or tryptophan at its end. This rearrangement joins TRBV20-1 to TRBJ2-5, with 8 bases fitting TRBD2. This CDR3 comprises 16 residues. Germline loops: CDR1 DFQATT, CDR2 SNEGSKA (reference sequence). V gave up 0 bases and J gave up 0 bases; unmatched junction bases: 6. Here the CDR3 reads CSARDLGSGDQETQYL. CDR3 DNA sequence: TGCAGTGCTAGAGATCTGGGTAGCGGGGACCAAGAGACCCAGTACCTC.

This clonotype was seen at least ten times. The chain links TRBV9 to TRBJ1-6; tentatively, D is TRBD1 (5 bases). Germline V gene lookup returns CDR1 SGDLS and CDR2 YYNGEE. Between the trimmed V and J ends, which lost 0 bases and 8 bases, there was a span of 9 bases. The CDR3 is 14 amino acids. CDR3 sequence (DNA): TGTGCCAGCAGCGTAGGGGGGTTTGATTCACCCCTCCACTTT. It encodes CASSVGGFDSPLHF.

This clonotype was found many times. CDR3 sequence: CASIPSGLAGESSYNEQFF. As DNA, the CDR3 is TGTGCCAGCATCCCCTCGGGGCTAGCGGGGGAATCGAGCTACAATGAGCAGTTCTTC. This chain uses TRBV11-2 with TRBJ2-1, with TRBD2 matching over 10 bases. Germline V gives CDR1 SGHAT, CDR2 FQNNGV. This CDR3 has 19 amino acids. Germline trimming cut 7 bases from V and 3 bases from J; bases unmatched to any gene: 18.

This clonotype was detected a few times. The chain has TRBV2 and TRBJ2-1, with 8 nucleotides matching TRBD2. CDR1 and CDR2 (germline): SNHLY, FYNNEI. CDR3 length: 14 amino acids. Trimming at V came to 9 bases and at J to 3 bases, leaving 7 bases not matched to a gene. CDR3: CASASLAGYNEQFF. For the CDR3, the DNA is TGTGCCAGTGCCTCGCTAGCGGGCTACAATGAGCAGTTCTTC.

The rearrangement links TRBV11-2 to TRBJ2-3, with 7 positions matching TRBD1. Per germline, CDR1 SGHAT and CDR2 FQNNGV. This CDR3 has 12 amino acids. The trim removed 5 bases at V and 11 bases at J, leaving 7 bases unmatched. CDR3 loop: CASSQGGFEQYF. The CDR3 DNA sequence: TGTGCCAGCAGCCAAGGGGGCTTCGAGCAGTATTTT. The full variable domain, with the rest looked up from reference TRBV11-2 and TRBJ2-3, is EAGVAQSPRYKIIEKRQSVAFWCNPISGHATLYWYQQILGQGPKLLIQFQNNGVVDDSQLPKDRFSAERLKGVDSTLKIQPAKLEDSAVYLCASSQGGFEQYFGPGTRLTVL.

This clonotype has a count of ten or more. The rearrangement links TRBV20-1 to TRBJ1-2, with D maybe TRBD1 (6 bases). Trimming stripped 6 bases from V and 3 bases from J, with 20 bases between. The CDR3 has 15 residues. The germline gives CDR1 DFQATT, CDR2 SNEGSKA (reference sequence). As DNA, the CDR3 is TGCAGTGCCCCAGAGGGGGACAAATCTTACTATGGCTACACCTTC. Translating gives CSAPEGDKSYYGYTF.

The V gene is TRBV28, the J gene TRBJ2-3, with 7 nucleotides matching TRBD2. The CDR3 sequence is 15 residues long. V lost 8 bases, J lost 2 bases, and 10 bases stayed unmatched. CDR1 and CDR2 from the germline V gene are MDHEN and SYDVKM. The CDR3 loop reads CASLSKRGPTDTQYF. The CDR3 bases are TGTGCCAGCCTCTCTAAGCGGGGACCCACAGATACGCAGTATTTT. Using reference TRBV28 and TRBJ2-3 for the parts outside the CDR3, the full variable domain is DVKVTQSSRYLVKRTGEKVFLECVQDMDHENMFWYRQDPGLGLRLIYFSYDVKMKEKGDIPEGYSVSREKKERFSLILESASTNQTSMYLCASLSKRGPTDTQYFGPGTRLTVL.

The chain couples TRBV19 to TRBJ1-6; 9 nucleotides agree with TRBD1. CDR3 size: 16 residues. Germline V CDR1 and CDR2: LNHDA, SQIVND (reference sequence). J lost 7 bases, V lost 6 bases, and 10 bases had no gene match. The CDR3 here is CASRISRTGENSPLHF. The CDR3 DNA reads TGTGCCAGTAGAATTTCCCGGACAGGGGAAAATTCACCCCTCCACTTT.

The rearrangement uses TRBV7-3 and TRBJ2-3; TRBD2 matches 11 bases. Trimming at V came to 6 bases and at J to 5 bases, leaving 4 bases not matched to a gene. The CDR3 consists of 14 residues. Germline V gene sequence: CDR1 SGHTA, CDR2 FQGTGA. CDR3 sequence reads: CASRPGLAVDTQYF. In nucleotides, the CDR3 is TGTGCCAGCAGACCGGGACTAGCGGTAGATACGCAGTATTTT.

This rearrangement joins TRBV20-1 to TRBJ2-3; D call uncertain. V was clipped by 3 bases and J by 5 bases, with 12 bases between them. From germline, CDR1 is DFQATT and CDR2 SNEGSKA (reference sequence). This CDR3 has 13 residues. The CDR3: CSASVRWEDTQYF. In nucleotides, the CDR3 is TGCAGTGCTAGTGTCCGTTGGGAAGATACGCAGTATTTT.

This clonotype was seen a handful of times. The chain recombines TRBV7-9 with TRBJ2-7, with 8 bases that match TRBD2. V lost 6 bases to trimming and J lost 2 bases; unmatched junction nucleotides: 9. The V gene's germline CDR1 is SEHNR and CDR2 FQNEAQ (reference sequence). The CDR3 consists of 15 residues. CDR3 in DNA: TGTGCCAGCAGTAAAGGAAGCGGGGGTGCCTACGAGCAGTACTTC. Its translation is CASSKGSGGAYEQYF. Together with reference TRBV7-9 and TRBJ2-7, the CDR3 gives the full variable domain: DTGVSQNPRHKITKRGQNVTFRCDPISEHNRLYWYRQTLGQGPEFLTYFQNEAQLEKSRLLSDRFSAERPKGSFSTLEIQRTEQGDSAMYLCASSKGSGGAYEQYFGPGTRLTVT.

The chain employs TRBV24-1 and TRBJ2-7; D is ambiguous. Germline V gives CDR1 KGHDR, CDR2 SFDVKD. The V gene lost 4 bases and the J gene lost 5 bases, with 14 bases spanning the gap. This CDR3 is built from 14 residues. CDR3 sequence: CATSDTRSHHEQYF. CDR3 bases: TGTGCCACCAGTGACACACGATCCCACCACGAGCAGTACTTC.

This chain joins TRBV5-4 and TRBJ1-1, with D perhaps TRBD1 (6 bases). Germline V gene lookup returns CDR1 SGHNT and CDR2 YYREEE (reference sequence). The CDR3 loop spans 13 amino acids. CDR3 sequence (DNA): TGTGCTAGAGAGGGCCAGGGGCTTACTGAAGCTTTCTTT. Translating gives CAREGQGLTEAFF.

The rearrangement links TRBV12-3 or TRBV12-4 to TRBJ1-2; 11 bases fit TRBD1. V lost 6 bases to trimming and J lost 4 bases; unmatched junction nucleotides: 4. There are 14 residues in the CDR3. This chain's CDR3 is CASSGGTGGYGYTF. CDR3 nucleotides: TGTGCCAGCAGCGGCGGGACAGGGGGCTATGGCTACACCTTC.

The V call is TRBV10-3, the J call TRBJ2-7; D perhaps matches TRBD1 (6 bases). The J call may not be correct, given that the DNA end is closer to TRBJ2-5. This CDR3 is 15 amino acids long. In germline, CDR1 is ENHRY, CDR2 SYGVKD. CDR3 in amino acids: CAISDQGGRGETQYF. CDR3 sequence (DNA): TGTGCCATCAGTGACCAAGGGGGTAGGGGAGAGACCCAGTACTTC.

This clonotype was detected ten times or more. V gene TRBV19 combines with J gene TRBJ2-2; TRBD1 matches 10 bases. Germline V gives CDR1 LNHDA, CDR2 SQIVND (reference sequence). The junction had 4 bases not matched to a gene; V was cut back by 8 bases and J by 4 bases. The CDR3 is 14 amino acids. CDR3 region: CASQGTGATGELFF. CDR3 sequence (DNA): TGTGCCAGTCAAGGGACAGGGGCCACCGGGGAGCTGTTTTTT.

This sequence joins TRBV5-1 and TRBJ1-4, with D hard to call. CDR3 size: 13 residues. V was pared by 7 bases and J by 3 bases, with 10 bases between. The germline V gene has CDR1 SGHRS and CDR2 YFSETQ. The CDR3 DNA is TGCGCCAGCGCCGAACAGCCTAATGAAAAACTGTTTTTT. The encoded protein is CASAEQPNEKLFF.

This chain uses TRBV12-5 with TRBJ1-3, with D unresolved. The CDR3 extends over 12 amino acids. Between the trimmed V and J ends, which lost 9 bases and 4 bases, there was a span of 10 bases. The V gene's germline CDR1 is LGHNT and CDR2 FRNRAP. CDR3 nucleotide sequence: TGTGCTAGCATGGAGTGGGGAAACACCATATATTTT. Protein product: CASMEWGNTIYF.

This clonotype was observed a single time. The gene calls are TRBV20-1 and TRBJ2-7; D may be TRBD1 (6 bases). CDR3 length: 11 amino acids. Germline CDR1 reads DFQATT; CDR2 reads SNEGSKA (reference sequence). V was clipped by 5 bases and J by 4 bases, with 9 bases between them. CDR3 protein: CSAVQGYEQYF. The CDR3 DNA reads as TGCAGTGCTGTACAGGGTTACGAGCAGTACTTC.

This clonotype appeared many times. The chain has TRBV5-8 and TRBJ2-3; no firm D call. Deletions cut 2 bases from V and 2 bases from J, with 12 bases between. In germline, CDR1 is SGHTS, CDR2 YDEGEE. The CDR3 contains 15 residues. CDR3 sequence reads: CASSLTTKHTDTQYF. In nucleotides, the CDR3 is TGTGCCAGCAGCTTAACCACGAAACACACAGATACGCAGTATTTT. The complete variable domain, with remaining parts taken from reference TRBV5-8 and TRBJ2-3, reads EAGVTQSPTHLIKTRGQQATLRCSPISGHTSVYWYQQALGLGLQFLLWYDEGEERNRGNFPPRFSGRQFPNYSSELNVNALELEDSALYLCASSLTTKHTDTQYFGPGTRLTVL.